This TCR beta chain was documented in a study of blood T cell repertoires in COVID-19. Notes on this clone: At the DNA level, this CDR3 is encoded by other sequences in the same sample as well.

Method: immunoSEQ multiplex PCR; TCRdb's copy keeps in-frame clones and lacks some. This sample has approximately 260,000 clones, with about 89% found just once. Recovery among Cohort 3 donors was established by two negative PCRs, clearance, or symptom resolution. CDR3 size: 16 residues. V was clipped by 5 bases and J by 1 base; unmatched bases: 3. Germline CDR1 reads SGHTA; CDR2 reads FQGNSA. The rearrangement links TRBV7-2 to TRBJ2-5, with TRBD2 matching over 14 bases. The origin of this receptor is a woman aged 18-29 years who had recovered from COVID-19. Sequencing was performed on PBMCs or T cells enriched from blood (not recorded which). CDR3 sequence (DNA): TGTGCCAGCAGCCTAGGACTAGCGGGGGGCCAAGAGACCCAGTACTTC. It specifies CASSLGLAGGQETQYF.